These 5 T cell receptor beta chains originate from one sample sequenced in a study of blood T cell repertoires in COVID-19. Data came from immunoSEQ multiplex PCR; TCRdb stores just in-frame clones and leaves some out. Of 50,000 to 55,000 clones in the sample, roughly nine tenths were seen once. Material: peripheral blood. These receptors came from a man between 60 and 70 years old with active COVID-19.

The chain combines TRBV2 with TRBJ1-5; 9 nucleotides align to TRBD1. The V gene's germline CDR1 is SNHLY and CDR2 FYNNEI. V trimming: 2 bases; J trimming: 6 bases; junction bases outside the gene matches: 11. The CDR3 length is 17 residues. The CDR3 loop is CASSEFRDRVNLQPQHF. The DNA for the CDR3 is TGTGCCAGCAGTGAATTTCGGGACAGGGTAAATCTTCAGCCCCAGCATTTT.

The chain links TRBV19 to TRBJ2-6; D is uncertain. V was shortened by 7 bases and J by 0 bases, with 7 bases between the two germline ends. The CDR3 is 14 amino acids. Germline V lookup: CDR1 LNHDA, CDR2 SQIVND (reference sequence). CDR3 DNA sequence: TGTGCCAGTACCGAGCTCTCTGGGGCCAACGTCCTGACTTTC. It yields the protein CASTELSGANVLTF.

The V and J genes are TRBV7-3 and TRBJ2-5, with TRBD2 as a possible D gene (5 bases). CDR3 size: 13 residues. Germline CDR1 is SGHTA and CDR2 is FQGTGA. Trimming left V 5 bases short and J 5 bases short, with 12 bases between. The CDR3 nucleotides read TGTGCCAGCAGCCGGGGTCCCCAGGAGACCCAGTACTTC. It encodes CASSRGPQETQYF.

The V call is TRBV13, the J call TRBJ2-2; TRBD2 matches 7 bases. This CDR3 contains 16 residues. CDR1 is PRHDT, CDR2 FYEKMQ, per germline (reference sequence). The V and J ends lost 4 bases and 2 bases, in that order; junction bases with no gene match: 7. CDR3: CASSSLAERNTGELFF. The CDR3 DNA sequence: TGTGCCAGCAGCTCTCTAGCGGAGCGAAACACCGGGGAGCTGTTTTTT.

This clone was counted a few times. V is TRBV11-2 and J is TRBJ2-1; TRBD1 might be the D (6 bases). V shed 1 base and J shed 9 bases, with 19 bases lying between them. The CDR3 contains 16 residues. Germline V lookup: CDR1 SGHAT, CDR2 FQNNGV. CDR3 sequence: CASSLGTGTPLGEQFF. In DNA form, the CDR3 reads TGTGCCAGCAGCTTAGGAACCGGGACACCTCTTGGTGAGCAGTTCTTC.